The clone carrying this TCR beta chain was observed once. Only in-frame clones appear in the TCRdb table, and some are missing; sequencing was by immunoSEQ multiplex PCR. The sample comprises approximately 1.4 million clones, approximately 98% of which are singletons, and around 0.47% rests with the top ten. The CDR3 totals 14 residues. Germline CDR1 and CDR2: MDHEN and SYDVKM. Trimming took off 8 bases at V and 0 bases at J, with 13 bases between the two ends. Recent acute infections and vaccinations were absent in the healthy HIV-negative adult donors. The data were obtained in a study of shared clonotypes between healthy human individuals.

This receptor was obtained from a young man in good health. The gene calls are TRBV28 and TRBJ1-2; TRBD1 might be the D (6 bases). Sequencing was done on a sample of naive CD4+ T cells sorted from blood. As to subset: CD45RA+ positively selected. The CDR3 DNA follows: TGTGCCAGCCAAGGTGGACAGCCTAACTATGGCTACACCTTC. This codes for CASQGGQPNYGYTF.